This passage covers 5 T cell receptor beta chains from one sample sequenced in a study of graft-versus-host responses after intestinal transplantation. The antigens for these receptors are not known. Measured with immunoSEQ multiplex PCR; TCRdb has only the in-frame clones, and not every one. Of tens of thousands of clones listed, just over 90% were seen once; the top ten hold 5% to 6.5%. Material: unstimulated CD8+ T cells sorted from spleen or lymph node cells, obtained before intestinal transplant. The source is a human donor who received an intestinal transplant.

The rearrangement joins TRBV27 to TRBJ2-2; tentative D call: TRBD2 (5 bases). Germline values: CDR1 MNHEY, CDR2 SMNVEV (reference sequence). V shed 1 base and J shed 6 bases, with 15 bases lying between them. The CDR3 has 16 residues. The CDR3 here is CASSLYLGVGSGELFF. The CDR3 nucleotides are TGTGCCAGCAGTTTATACCTGGGAGTGGGGTCCGGGGAGCTGTTTTTT.

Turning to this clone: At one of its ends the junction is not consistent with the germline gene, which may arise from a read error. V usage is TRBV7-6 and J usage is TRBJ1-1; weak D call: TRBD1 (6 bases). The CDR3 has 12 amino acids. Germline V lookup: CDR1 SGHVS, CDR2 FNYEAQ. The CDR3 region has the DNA TGTGCCAGCCAGGGGATGAATACTGAAGCTTTCTTT. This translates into CASQGMNTEAFF.

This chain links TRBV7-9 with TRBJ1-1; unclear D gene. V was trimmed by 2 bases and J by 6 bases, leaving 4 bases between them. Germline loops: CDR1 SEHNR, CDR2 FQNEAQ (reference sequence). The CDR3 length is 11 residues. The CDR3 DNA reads TGTGCCAGCAGCTTATCGCCTGAAGCTTTCTTT. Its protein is CASSLSPEAFF. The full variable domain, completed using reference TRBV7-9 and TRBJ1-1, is DTGVSQNPRHKITKRGQNVTFRCDPISEHNRLYWYRQTLGQGPEFLTYFQNEAQLEKSRLLSDRFSAERPKGSFSTLEIQRTEQGDSAMYLCASSLSPEAFFGQGTRLTVV.

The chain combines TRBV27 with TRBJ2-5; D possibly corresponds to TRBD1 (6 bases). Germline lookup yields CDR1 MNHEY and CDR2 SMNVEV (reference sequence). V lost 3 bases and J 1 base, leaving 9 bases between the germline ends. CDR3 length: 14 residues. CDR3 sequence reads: CASSFGGAQETQYF. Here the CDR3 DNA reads TGTGCCAGCAGTTTTGGGGGCGCCCAAGAGACCCAGTACTTC.

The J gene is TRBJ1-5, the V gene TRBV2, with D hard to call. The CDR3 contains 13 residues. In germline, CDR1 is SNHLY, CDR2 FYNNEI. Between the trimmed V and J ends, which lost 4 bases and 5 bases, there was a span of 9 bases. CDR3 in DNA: TGTGCCAGCAGTGTAACAGTTTATCAGCCCCAGCATTTT. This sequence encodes CASSVTVYQPQHF.